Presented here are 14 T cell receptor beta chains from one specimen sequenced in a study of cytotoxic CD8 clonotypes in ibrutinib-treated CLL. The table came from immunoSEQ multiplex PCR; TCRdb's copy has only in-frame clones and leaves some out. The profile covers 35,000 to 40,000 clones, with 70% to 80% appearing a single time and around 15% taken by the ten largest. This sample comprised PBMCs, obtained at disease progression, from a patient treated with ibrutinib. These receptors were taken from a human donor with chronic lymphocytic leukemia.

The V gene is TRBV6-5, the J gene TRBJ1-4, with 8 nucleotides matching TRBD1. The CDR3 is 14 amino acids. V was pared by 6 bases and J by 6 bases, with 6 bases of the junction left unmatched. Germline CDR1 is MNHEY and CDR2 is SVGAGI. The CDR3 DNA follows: TGTGCCAGCAGGGAGACAGGGGTTTATGAAAAACTGTTTTTT. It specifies CASRETGVYEKLFF.

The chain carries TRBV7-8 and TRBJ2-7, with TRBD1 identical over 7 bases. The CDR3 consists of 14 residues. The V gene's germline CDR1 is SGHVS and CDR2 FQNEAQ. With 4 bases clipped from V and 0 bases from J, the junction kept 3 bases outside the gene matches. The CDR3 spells CASSYRDSSYEQYF. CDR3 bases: TGTGCCAGCAGCTACCGGGACAGCTCCTACGAGCAGTACTTC.

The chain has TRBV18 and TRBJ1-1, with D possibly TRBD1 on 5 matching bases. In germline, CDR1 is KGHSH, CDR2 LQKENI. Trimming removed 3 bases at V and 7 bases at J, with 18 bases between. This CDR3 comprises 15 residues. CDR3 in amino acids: CASSPPWRAGGEAFF. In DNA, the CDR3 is TGTGCCAGCTCACCCCCTTGGCGGGCGGGGGGTGAAGCTTTCTTT.

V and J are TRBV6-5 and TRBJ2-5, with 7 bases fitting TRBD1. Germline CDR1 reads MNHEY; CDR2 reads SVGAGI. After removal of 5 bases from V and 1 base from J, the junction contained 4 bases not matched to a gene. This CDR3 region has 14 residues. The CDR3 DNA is TGTGCCAGCAGTGAGGGACAGCTCCAAGAGACCCAGTACTTC. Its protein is CASSEGQLQETQYF.

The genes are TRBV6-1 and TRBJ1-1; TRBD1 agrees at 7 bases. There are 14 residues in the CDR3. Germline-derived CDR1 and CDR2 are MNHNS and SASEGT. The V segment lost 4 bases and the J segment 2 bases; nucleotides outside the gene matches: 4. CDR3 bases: TGTGCCAGCAGTGTAAAGGGGGCTAACACTGAAGCTTTCTTT. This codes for CASSVKGANTEAFF.

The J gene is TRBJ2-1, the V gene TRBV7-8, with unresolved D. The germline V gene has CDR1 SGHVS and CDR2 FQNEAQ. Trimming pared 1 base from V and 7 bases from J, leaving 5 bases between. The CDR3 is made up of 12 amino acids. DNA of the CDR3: TGTGCCAGCAGCTTAGTCGGTAATGAGCAGTTCTTC. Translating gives CASSLVGNEQFF.

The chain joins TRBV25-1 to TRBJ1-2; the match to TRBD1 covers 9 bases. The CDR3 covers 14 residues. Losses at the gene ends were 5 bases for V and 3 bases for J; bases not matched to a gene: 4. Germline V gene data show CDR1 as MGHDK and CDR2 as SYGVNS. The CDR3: CASSPGQGDYGYTF. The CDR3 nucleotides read TGTGCCAGCAGTCCGGGACAGGGAGACTATGGCTACACCTTC.

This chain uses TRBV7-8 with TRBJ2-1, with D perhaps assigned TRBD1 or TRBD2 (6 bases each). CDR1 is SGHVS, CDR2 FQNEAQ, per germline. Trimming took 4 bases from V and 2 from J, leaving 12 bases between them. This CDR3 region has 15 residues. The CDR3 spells CASSSPGGPYNEQFF. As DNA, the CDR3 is TGTGCCAGCAGCTCCCCCGGGGGCCCCTACAATGAGCAGTTCTTC.

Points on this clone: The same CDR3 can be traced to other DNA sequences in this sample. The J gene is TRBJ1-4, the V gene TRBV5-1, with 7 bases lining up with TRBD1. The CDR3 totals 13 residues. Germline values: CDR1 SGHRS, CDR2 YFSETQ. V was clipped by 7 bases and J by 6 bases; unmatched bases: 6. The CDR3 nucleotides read TGCGCCAGCGGGAGGGGGCTTGATGAAAAACTGTTTTTT. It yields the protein CASGRGLDEKLFF.

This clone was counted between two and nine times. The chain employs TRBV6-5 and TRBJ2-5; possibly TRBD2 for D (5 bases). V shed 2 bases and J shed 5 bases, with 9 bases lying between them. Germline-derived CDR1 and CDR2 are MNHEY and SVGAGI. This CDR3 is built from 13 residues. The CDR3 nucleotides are TGTGCCAGCAGTTACCAGGCTAGCGAGACCCAGTACTTC. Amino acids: CASSYQASETQYF.

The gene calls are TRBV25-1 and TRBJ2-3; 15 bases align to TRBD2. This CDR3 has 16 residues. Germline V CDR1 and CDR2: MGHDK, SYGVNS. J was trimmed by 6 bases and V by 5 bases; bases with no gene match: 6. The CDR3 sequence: CASSTGTSGGRDTQYF. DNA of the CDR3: TGTGCCAGCAGTACCGGGACTAGCGGGGGGCGGGATACGCAGTATTTT.

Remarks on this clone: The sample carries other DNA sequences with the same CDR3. CDR3 loop: CASSQQGSGEQYF. In nucleotides, the CDR3 is TGTGCCAGCAGCCAGCAAGGTAGCGGCGAGCAGTACTTC. The rearrangement uses TRBV11-3 and TRBJ2-7; tentative D call: TRBD2 (6 bases). With 5 bases removed from V and 6 bases from J, the gap between germline ends came to 14 bases. Germline assignment: CDR1 SGHNT and CDR2 YENEEA. The CDR3 runs 13 residues. The full variable domain, its missing parts supplied by reference TRBV11-3 and TRBJ2-7, is EAGVVQSPRYKIIEKKQPVAFWCNPISGHNTLYWYLQNLGQGPELLIRYENEEAVDDSQLPKDRFSAERLKGVDSTLKIQPAELGDSAVYLCASSQQGSGEQYFGPGTRLTVT.

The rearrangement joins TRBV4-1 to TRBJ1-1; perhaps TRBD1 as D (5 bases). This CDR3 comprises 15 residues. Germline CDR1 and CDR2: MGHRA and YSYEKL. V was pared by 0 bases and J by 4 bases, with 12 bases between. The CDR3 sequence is CASSQDLGVGTEAFF. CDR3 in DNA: TGCGCCAGCAGCCAAGATTTGGGGGTTGGCACTGAAGCTTTCTTT.

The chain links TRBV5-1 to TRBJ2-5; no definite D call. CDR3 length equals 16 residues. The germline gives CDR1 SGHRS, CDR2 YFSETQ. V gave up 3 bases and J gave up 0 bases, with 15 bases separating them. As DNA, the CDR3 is TGCGCCAGCAGCTCCCGCCCCGGCGCGGACCAAGAGACCCAGTACTTC. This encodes CASSSRPGADQETQYF.